These T cell receptor beta chains were read from a single sample in a study of cytomegalovirus exposure and HLA in healthy donors. The method was immunoSEQ multiplex PCR; TCRdb's version includes in-frame clones alone and lacks a portion of them. The repertoire holds some 150,000 clones, roughly a tenth seen once, with over 1.5% in the top ten. The sequenced sample was PBMCs. The receptors stem from a male donor in good health and CMV-seronegative. Each CDR3 is given with its conserved first and last residue. The order of the fields is V gene, J gene, CDR3 protein.

V: TRBV13; J: TRBJ1-5; CDR3: CASSQLDRGQPQHF
V: TRBV15; J: TRBJ1-5; CDR3: CATSKALTGSNQPQHF
V: TRBV6-1; J: TRBJ2-7; CDR3: CASSEGLLAAGEQYF
V: TRBV6-1; J: TRBJ2-7; CDR3: CASSEANSLAGGLYEQYF
V: TRBV7-2; J: TRBJ1-2; CDR3: CASSLATVPRGSYGYTF
V: TRBV5-1; J: TRBJ2-1; CDR3: CASSLQSSGGSEQFF
V: TRBV4-2; J: TRBJ1-2; CDR3: CASSQVPQGNYGYTF
V: TRBV4-2; J: TRBJ2-6; CDR3: CASAMGTADTGSNVLTF
V: TRBV4-3; J: TRBJ2-7; CDR3: CASSQDLGGYEQYF
V: TRBV6-1; J: TRBJ2-7; CDR3: CASSESVGQGYEQYF
V: TRBV4-2; J: TRBJ2-1; CDR3: CASSHGLADYNEQFF
V: TRBV25-1; J: TRBJ2-4; CDR3: CASSPGTGAQNIQYF
V: TRBV7-9; J: TRBJ2-3; CDR3: CASNEMSDTQYF
V: TRBV30; J: TRBJ1-1; CDR3: CAWTIGTGNTEAFF
V: TRBV27; J: TRBJ2-7; CDR3: CASGGGQGKPIYEQYF
V: TRBV28; J: TRBJ1-4; CDR3: CASGTPLEGKLFF
V: TRBV2; J: TRBJ2-3; CDR3: CASSEAGAGNTDTQYF
V: TRBV6-6; J: TRBJ1-1; CDR3: CASSYSPTGGYTEAFF
V: TRBV18; J: TRBJ2-5; CDR3: CASSPNMGETQYF
V: TRBV29-1; J: TRBJ2-7; CDR3: CSGGPEEQYF
V: TRBV5-8; J: TRBJ1-1; CDR3: CASSLEEETEAFF
V: TRBV29-1; J: TRBJ2-1; CDR3: CSGTSAHSSYNEQFF
V: TRBV19; J: TRBJ2-2; CDR3: CASSNMGGNTGELFF
V: TRBV27; J: TRBJ2-1; CDR3: CASNLAGGSYNEQFF
V: TRBV28; J: TRBJ2-1; CDR3: CASRTSGRWNEQFF
V: TRBV6-5; J: TRBJ1-4; CDR3: CASRGHRLSNEKLFF
V: TRBV7-3; J: TRBJ2-5; CDR3: CAGDRDYQETQYF
V: TRBV2; J: TRBJ2-1; CDR3: CARGTGSYNEQFF
V: TRBV5-4; J: TRBJ2-2; CDR3: CASSTANTGELFF
V: TRBV18; J: TRBJ1-2; CDR3: CASSPSGGSANYGYTF
V: TRBV27; J: TRBJ2-7; CDR3: CASSRDRDSYEQYF
V: TRBV18; J: TRBJ2-1; CDR3: CASSPLRDEQFF
V: TRBV7-2; J: TRBJ2-3; CDR3: CASSLTGTSGTSTDTQYF
V: TRBV4-3; J: TRBJ1-2; CDR3: CASSQGAGAGYGYTF
V: TRBV7-3; J: TRBJ1-1; CDR3: CASRSTGSVFSEAFF
V: TRBV28; J: TRBJ1-1; CDR3: CASSLVQVSTEAFF
V: TRBV27; J: TRBJ1-5; CDR3: CASSLNRGGNSNQPQHF
V: TRBV6-5; J: TRBJ2-1; CDR3: CASSAERVTYNEQFF
V: TRBV5-1; J: TRBJ2-5; CDR3: CASSLASEETQYF